This T cell receptor (beta chain) was profiled in a study of blood T cell repertoires in COVID-19. As for the study in general: Researchers got acute and convalescent COVID-19 samples from the United States, Italy and Spain.

Study processing details: Amplification of reference gene primers provided the estimated nucleated cell counts. The protocol was immunoSEQ multiplex PCR, while the TCRdb copy is restricted to in-frame clones and leaves out a portion. The V and J calls and the clone size are those of that table, but D and trimming were determined from the DNA. The sample records 200,000 to 250,000 clones, about 85% being singletons. CDR3 size: 13 residues. V lost 3 bases and J 11 bases, leaving 14 bases between the germline ends. Germline V gene lookup returns CDR1 MNHEY and CDR2 SMNVEV (reference sequence). Cohort 3 donors were reported recovered after two negative PCRs, clearance, or symptom resolution.

This chain links TRBV27 with TRBJ1-5; D is unclear. This receptor was taken from a woman in her 30s who had recovered from COVID-19. Specimen: PBMCs or T cells enriched from blood (not recorded which). CDR3 residues: CASSLDGEMAQHF. CDR3 sequence (DNA): TGTGCCAGCAGTTTGGACGGGGAGATGGCCCAGCATTTT.